This TCR beta chain was obtained from a study of shared clonotypes between healthy human individuals. Turning to this clone: The sample has other DNA sequences that encode this CDR3 too.

Naive CD8 cells were CD45RO-negative, positively selected for CCR7, excluding terminally differentiated effector memory CD45RA+ cells. Germline CDR1 reads MNHEY; CDR2 reads SMNVEV (reference sequence). Trimming took off 0 bases at V and 3 bases at J, with 8 bases between the two ends. This CDR3 has 14 amino acids. Method: immunoSEQ multiplex PCR; TCRdb's copy keeps in-frame clones and lacks some. The table shows about 700,000 clones, with about 92% occurring only once. The source of this sequence is a man younger than 45 in good health. The genes are TRBV27 and TRBJ1-2, with D possibly TRBD1 on 5 matching bases. Sequencing input: naive CD8+ T cells sorted from blood. The CDR3 loop is CASSLSPGYYGYTF. As DNA, the CDR3 is TGTGCCAGCAGTTTATCCCCAGGGTACTATGGCTACACCTTC.